Many counts were recorded for the clone carrying this T cell receptor (beta chain). The read ends 3 residues shy of where the CDR3 ends; the end is completed using the germline J gene. The sample originates from a study of T cell clonality in common variable immunodeficiency. TCRdb's copy holds only in-frame clones and misses some; the assay was immunoSEQ multiplex PCR. The sample holds approximately 56,000 clones, and no clone turns up only once. Germline lookup yields CDR1 MNHEY and CDR2 SVGEGT. The CDR3 is made up of 15 amino acids. This clonotype was sampled from a person aged 18-70 years in good health. V and J are TRBV6-2 or TRBV6-3 and TRBJ1-2, with 11 bases aligning to TRBD1. Sequencing was performed on peripheral blood mononuclear cells. CDR3 DNA (partial): TGTGCCAGCAGGAGAGGGGACAGGGGGTTTTTCGGC. Translating it yields CASRRGDRGFFG. The CDR3, in full, reads CASRRGDRGFFGYTF.